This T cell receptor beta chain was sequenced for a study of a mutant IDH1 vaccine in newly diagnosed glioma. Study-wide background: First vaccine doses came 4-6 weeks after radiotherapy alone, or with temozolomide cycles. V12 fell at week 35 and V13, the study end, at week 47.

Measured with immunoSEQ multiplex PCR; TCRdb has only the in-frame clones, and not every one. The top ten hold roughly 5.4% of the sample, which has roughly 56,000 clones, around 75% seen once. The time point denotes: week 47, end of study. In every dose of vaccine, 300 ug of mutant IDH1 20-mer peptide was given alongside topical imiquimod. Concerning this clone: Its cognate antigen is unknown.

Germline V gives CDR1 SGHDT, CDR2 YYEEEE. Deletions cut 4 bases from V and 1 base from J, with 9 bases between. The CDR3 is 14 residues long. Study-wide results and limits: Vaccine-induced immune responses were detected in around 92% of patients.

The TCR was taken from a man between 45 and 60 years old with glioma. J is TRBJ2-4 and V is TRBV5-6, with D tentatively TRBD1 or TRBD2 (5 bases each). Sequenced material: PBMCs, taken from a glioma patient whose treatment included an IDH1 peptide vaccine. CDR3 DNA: TGTGCCAGCAGCGGGGGTTGGGCCAAAAACATTCAGTACTTC. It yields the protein CASSGGWAKNIQYF.